The 22 T cell receptor beta chains listed next were all sequenced from one sample in a study of blood T cell repertoires in COVID-19. Profiled with immunoSEQ multiplex PCR; TCRdb holds only in-frame clones, not every one. The sample gives nearly 400,000 clones, around 92% of which show up once; 1.7% is in the top ten. The sample taken for sequencing was PBMCs or T cells enriched from blood (not recorded which). The receptors shown here come from a woman aged 25-40 years who had recovered from COVID-19.

The chain combines TRBV3-1 (or the pseudogene TRBV3-2) with TRBJ2-7; no clear D gene. From germline, CDR1 is LGHDT and CDR2 YNNKEL (reference sequence). V shed 2 bases and J shed 9 bases, with 17 bases lying between them. The CDR3 consists of 14 residues. The CDR3 region has the DNA TGTGCCAGCAGCCAACGCTTAGGAAACCGGGTGCAGTACTTC. As protein: CASSQRLGNRVQYF.

The J gene is TRBJ2-2, the V gene TRBV19; 7 bases align to TRBD2. The germline V gene encodes CDR1 LNHDA and CDR2 SQIVND (reference sequence). The V gene end was trimmed by 6 bases and the J gene end by 2 bases; junction bases not matched to a gene: 9. The CDR3 sequence is 16 residues long. The CDR3 protein is CASSPRGEPNTGELFF. In nucleotides, the CDR3 is TGTGCCAGTAGCCCTCGGGGGGAACCTAACACCGGGGAGCTGTTTTTT.

The gene calls are TRBV7-6 and TRBJ1-5; 9 nucleotides align to TRBD1. Looked up from germline, CDR1 is SGHVS and CDR2 is FNYEAQ. V shed 1 base, J shed 3 bases, and the junction held 7 bases outside the gene matches. The CDR3 spans 17 residues. The CDR3 is CASSLEQGAFPNQPQHF. The CDR3 DNA reads as TGTGCCAGCAGCTTAGAACAGGGGGCCTTCCCCAATCAGCCCCAGCATTTT.

The chain carries TRBV7-2 and TRBJ1-5; D might be TRBD1 (6 bases). The CDR3 is 17 amino acids. The ends were cut back, 4 bases at V and 0 bases at J, with 16 bases in the middle. Germline V CDR1 and CDR2: SGHTA, FQGNSA. As DNA, the CDR3 is TGTGCCAGCAGCTCAAGGACAGCCCCATATAGCAATCAGCCCCAGCATTTT. The encoded protein is CASSSRTAPYSNQPQHF. The entire variable domain, with the rest obtained from reference TRBV7-2 and TRBJ1-5, is as follows: GAGVSQSPSNKVTEKGKDVELRCDPISGHTALYWYRQSLGQGLEFLIYFQGNSAPDKSGLPSDRFSAERTGGSVSTLTIQRTQQEDSAVYLCASSSRTAPYSNQPQHFGDGTRLSIL.

The J gene is TRBJ1-2, the V gene TRBV12-3 or TRBV12-4, with 8 bases that match TRBD1. J lost 7 bases, V lost 3 bases, and 4 bases had no gene match. The length of the CDR3 is 13 residues. The CDR3 sequence is CASSFPGQAGYTF. The CDR3 coding sequence is TGTGCCAGCAGTTTCCCGGGACAGGCTGGCTACACCTTC.

The chain recombines TRBV12-3 or TRBV12-4 with TRBJ2-7, with D hard to call. The CDR3 runs to 13 residues. Trimming took 2 bases from V and 5 from J, leaving 10 bases between them. CDR3 sequence reads: CASSLSLLNEQYF. The CDR3 DNA is TGTGCCAGCAGTTTAAGCCTGCTCAACGAGCAGTACTTC.

This clone has a single count. V gene TRBV5-6 combines with J gene TRBJ2-7; D gene uncertain. Germline V CDR1 and CDR2: SGHDT, YYEEEE. V was pared by 3 bases and J by 10 bases, with 20 bases between. The CDR3 is made up of 14 amino acids. CDR3 amino acids: CASSSDMAPTVQYF. The CDR3 nucleotides read TGTGCCAGCAGCTCCGACATGGCCCCGACCGTCCAGTACTTC.

The chain joins TRBV4-3 to TRBJ1-6, with unresolved D. Trimming took off 3 bases at V and 0 bases at J, with 12 bases between the two ends. The CDR3 length is 17 residues. Germline loops: CDR1 LGHNA, CDR2 YSLEER. Here the CDR3 DNA reads TGCGCCAGCAGCCAGAACAGTGAGAGCTCCTATAATTCACCCCTCCACTTT. It encodes CASSQNSESSYNSPLHF.

The chain uses TRBV7-9 and TRBJ2-4; 11 nucleotides line up with TRBD2. J lost 0 bases, V lost 1 base, and 5 bases had no gene match. The CDR3 consists of 18 residues. Germline CDR1 and CDR2: SEHNR and FQNEAQ (reference sequence). The CDR3 nucleotides are TGTGCCAGCAGCTTAGGCAGACTAGCGGGGATAGCCAAAAACATTCAGTACTTC. Its protein is CASSLGRLAGIAKNIQYF.

The V call is TRBV30, the J call TRBJ2-7, with D unresolved. Per germline, CDR1 GTSNPN and CDR2 SVGIG (reference sequence). The CDR3 consists of 11 residues. V lost 4 bases, J lost 3 bases, and 7 bases lay in between. The CDR3 DNA sequence: TGTGCCTGGACAGATGGCTACGAGCAGTACTTC. Its translation is CAWTDGYEQYF.

Here the CDR3 DNA reads TGTGCCAGCAGCCCACGCGGGGGGCAGGGCAGAGGAACCGGGGAGCTGTTTTTT. Translating gives CASSPRGGQGRGTGELFF. This sequence joins TRBV7-2 and TRBJ2-2, with 8 bases that match TRBD2. CDR3 length: 18 amino acids. V shed 5 bases, J shed 5 bases, and the junction held 16 bases outside the gene matches. Germline CDR1 and CDR2: SGHTA and FQGNSA.

This clone showed up just once. CDR3 in amino acids: CASIPGRRRLAVYNEQFF. The CDR3 bases are TGTGCCAGCATACCTGGGAGACGGCGACTAGCGGTCTACAATGAGCAGTTCTTC. The chain combines TRBV27 with TRBJ2-1; TRBD2 matches at 9 bases. CDR1 MNHEY and CDR2 SMNVEV come from the germline V gene (reference sequence). The CDR3 contains 18 residues. The ends lost 7 bases at V and 3 bases at J; junction bases unmatched: 16.

V and J are TRBV5-1 and TRBJ2-3, with a weak D call TRBD1 (5 bases). CDR1 is SGHRS, CDR2 YFSETQ, per germline. The CDR3 runs to 15 residues. V was clipped by 1 base and J by 3 bases, with 12 bases between them. Here the CDR3 reads CASSLRQSSTDTQYF. CDR3 DNA sequence: TGCGCCAGCAGCTTGAGACAGTCCTCTACAGATACGCAGTATTTT.

This chain connects TRBV9 to TRBJ1-5; possibly TRBD1 for D (6 bases). V lost 2 bases and J lost 3, with 15 bases in between. CDR3 length: 16 amino acids. Germline assignment: CDR1 SGDLS and CDR2 YYNGEE. The CDR3 DNA sequence: TGTGCCAGCAGCGTCAGACCCGGACAGCTCAATCAGCCCCAGCATTTT. It yields the protein CASSVRPGQLNQPQHF.

The chain is built from TRBV19 and TRBJ2-2; TRBD2 matches at 9 bases. This CDR3 spans 15 amino acids. Looked up from germline, CDR1 is LNHDA and CDR2 is SQIVND (reference sequence). The ends lost 5 bases at V and 4 bases at J; junction bases unmatched: 5. DNA for the CDR3: TGTGCCAGTAGTCCCCTAGCGGGGAGCACCGGGGAGCTGTTTTTT. The encoded protein is CASSPLAGSTGELFF.

The V and J genes are TRBV5-1 and TRBJ1-1, with D possibly TRBD1 on 6 matching bases. Germline CDR1 and CDR2: SGHRS and YFSETQ. There are 14 residues in the CDR3. Trimming took off 1 base at V and 6 bases at J, with 13 bases between the two ends. CDR3 bases: TGCGCCAGCAGCTTGACAGGGCTGGAGGCTGAAGCTTTCTTT. It yields the protein CASSLTGLEAEAFF.

The chain recombines TRBV7-2 with TRBJ1-1; no firm D call. Germline CDR1 reads SGHTA; CDR2 reads FQGNSA. The CDR3 is made up of 13 amino acids. V was trimmed by 5 bases and J by 4 bases, leaving 11 bases between them. The CDR3 nucleotides are TGTGCCAGCAGCCCCCAACGGGGCACTGAAGCTTTCTTT. Its protein product is CASSPQRGTEAFF.

In nucleotides, the CDR3 is TGTGCCAGCAGTAGCGGTGACACCGGGGAGCTGTTTTTT. This sequence encodes CASSSGDTGELFF. The V gene is TRBV6-5, the J gene TRBJ2-2, with TRBD2 as a possible D gene (5 bases). Germline V gene lookup returns CDR1 MNHEY and CDR2 SVGAGI. This CDR3 has 13 amino acids. Trimming stripped 5 bases from V and 3 bases from J, with 7 bases between.

The rearrangement links TRBV11-2 to TRBJ1-3, with D unresolved. This CDR3 contains 14 residues. From germline, CDR1 is SGHAT and CDR2 FQNNGV. Deletions cut 1 base from V and 1 base from J, with 5 bases between. Here the CDR3 reads CASSLGGSGNTIYF. CDR3 bases: TGTGCCAGCAGCTTAGGAGGATCTGGAAACACCATATATTTT.

The chain couples TRBV19 to TRBJ1-1; tentative D call: TRBD1 (5 bases). Per germline, CDR1 LNHDA and CDR2 SQIVND (reference sequence). The CDR3 is made up of 15 amino acids. V shed 7 bases and J shed 0 bases, with 15 bases lying between them. DNA of the CDR3: TGTGCCAGTAATGTTCGTTCGGACATGAACACTGAAGCTTTCTTT. It specifies CASNVRSDMNTEAFF.

V gene TRBV3-1 (or the pseudogene TRBV3-2) combines with J gene TRBJ2-7; possible D gene TRBD1, 6 bases. Germline V CDR1 and CDR2: LGHDT, YNNKEL (reference sequence). The V and J ends lost 4 bases and 4 bases respectively, with 14 bases between them. This CDR3 is 14 amino acids long. For the CDR3, the DNA is TGTGCCAGCAGCCCGCAGGGGATGCGTTACGAGCAGTACTTC. Translated, it gives CASSPQGMRYEQYF.

This clone has a single count. This chain joins TRBV4-1 and TRBJ2-1, with 13 bases matching TRBD2. The CDR3 is 18 residues long. The V gene end was trimmed by 1 base and the J gene end by 5 bases; junction bases not matched to a gene: 8. CDR1 and CDR2 from the germline V gene are MGHRA and YSYEKL. CDR3 coding DNA: TGCGCCAGCAGCCAAGGCCCAAGGGGACTAGCGGGGCACAATGAGCAGTTCTTC. Residues: CASSQGPRGLAGHNEQFF.